This TCR beta chain stems from a study of neoadjuvant anti-PD-1 for oral cavity cancer. Study details: Before surgery, most patients got three to four biweekly 3 mg/kg nivolumab doses.

Between the trimmed V and J ends, which lost 6 bases and 2 bases, there was a span of 22 bases. The CDR3 consists of 17 residues. Germline lookup yields CDR1 MNHEY and CDR2 SMNVEV (reference sequence). Sequencing was performed with immunoSEQ multiplex PCR; in TCRdb, only in-frame clones are kept and a portion is missing. The sample shows tens of thousands of clones, more than 70% of them seen only once. The receptor was derived from a person between 40 and 85 years old with oral cavity squamous cell carcinoma. The chain is built from TRBV27 and TRBJ2-5; D might be TRBD1 (5 bases). The sequences come from PBMCs, collected before nivolumab (anti-PD-1) treatment. Here the CDR3 reads CASSHRPTADLQETQYF. For the CDR3, the DNA is TGTGCCAGCAGCCACCGCCCGACAGCCGACTTACAAGAGACCCAGTACTTC.